This T cell receptor beta chain was captured in a study of CD8 T cells in ankylosing spondylitis. Study-level results: Disease-associated clones were reportedly significantly overrepresented in matched ankylosing spondylitis synovial fluid. One TCR beta motif, made up of under ten highly homologous variants, appeared characteristic of ankylosing spondylitis blood.

This clonotype was seen only a few times. Its antigen is not known. V lost 5 bases and J lost 8; bases outside the gene matches: 13. There are 15 residues in the CDR3. CDR1 LGHDT and CDR2 YNNKEL come from the germline V gene (reference sequence). Preparation of TCR beta libraries was done by quantitative 5'-RACE with molecular barcodes. One entry per CDR3 protein results from TCRdb running MiXCR on the 5' RACE reads. The table records just under 550,000 distinct CDR3 sequences, about 13% of them present only once. The sequence came from a male donor with ankylosing spondylitis. This chain connects TRBV3-1 to TRBJ1-2; 8 bases align to TRBD1. Sequenced material: blood, either unsorted or a sorted T cell fraction (not recorded which). The CDR3 sequence: CASSLRGQGLKGYTF. CDR3 DNA sequence: TGTGCCAGCAGCTTACGCGGACAGGGACTCAAAGGCTACACCTTC.